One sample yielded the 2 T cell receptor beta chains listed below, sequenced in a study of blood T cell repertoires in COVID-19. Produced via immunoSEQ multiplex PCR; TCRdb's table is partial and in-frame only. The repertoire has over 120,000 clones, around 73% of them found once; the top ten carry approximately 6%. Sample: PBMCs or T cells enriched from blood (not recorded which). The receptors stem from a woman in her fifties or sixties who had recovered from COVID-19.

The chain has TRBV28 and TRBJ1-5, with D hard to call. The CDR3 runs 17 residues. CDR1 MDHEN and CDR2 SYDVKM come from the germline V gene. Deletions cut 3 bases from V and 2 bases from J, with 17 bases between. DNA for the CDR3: TGTGCCAGCAGTTTTCGGTCTCTCCGGGTTGGCAATCAGCCCCAGCATTTT. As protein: CASSFRSLRVGNQPQHF.

The CDR3 here is CASRAALAGGYEQYV. The DNA for the CDR3 is TGCGCCAGCAGGGCCGCCTTAGCGGGGGGCTACGAGCAGTACGTC. The chain recombines TRBV10-2 with TRBJ2-7; 10 nucleotides align to TRBD2. CDR1 is WSHSY, CDR2 SAAADI, per germline. The ends lost 6 bases at V and 3 bases at J; junction bases unmatched: 8. The CDR3 totals 15 residues.